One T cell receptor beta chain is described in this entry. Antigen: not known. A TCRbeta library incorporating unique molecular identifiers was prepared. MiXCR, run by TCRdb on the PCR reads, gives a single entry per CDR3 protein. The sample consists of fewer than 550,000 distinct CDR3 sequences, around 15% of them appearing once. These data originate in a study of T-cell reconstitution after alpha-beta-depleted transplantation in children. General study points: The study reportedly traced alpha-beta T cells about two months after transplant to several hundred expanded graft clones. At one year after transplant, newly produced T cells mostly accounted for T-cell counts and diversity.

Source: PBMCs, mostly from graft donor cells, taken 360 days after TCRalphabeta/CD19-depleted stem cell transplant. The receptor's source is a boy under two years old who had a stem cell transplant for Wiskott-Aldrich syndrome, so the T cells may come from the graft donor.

The chain's CDR3 is CASSFRPNYGYTF. CDR3 DNA sequence: TGTGCCAGCAGTTTTAGACCGAACTATGGCTACACCTTC. The chain combines TRBV28 with TRBJ1-2; the D is unclear. Germline V gene sequence: CDR1 MDHEN, CDR2 SYDVKM. V dropped 3 bases and J dropped 2 bases, with 7 bases sitting between them. The CDR3 length is 13 residues.